This section outlines one T cell receptor (beta chain) sequence together with its context. This record belongs to a study of regulatory T cells in long-lasting Graves disease. Study context: Patients with new Graves' disease had used antithyroid drugs below 3 months.

Time point defined: newly diagnosed GD, antithyroid drugs for less than 3 months. Preparation of the TCR library used RNA extracted from PBMCs. Trimming at V came to 5 bases and at J to 3 bases, leaving 9 bases not matched to a gene. Germline CDR1 reads SEHNR; CDR2 reads FQNEAQ (reference sequence). The CDR3 loop spans 15 amino acids. HTBI primers from iRepertoire and Arm-PCR of CDR3 regions yielded the TCR beta libraries. TCRdb called the multiplex PCR reads again in MiXCR, with one record for every CDR3 protein. The table shows about 540,000 distinct CDR3 sequences, with approximately 13% occurring only once. These data were likewise used in another study, on T cells in Graves' hyperthyroidism and ophthalmopathy. That work adds: In patients aged 18 to 65, hyperthyroidism was newly diagnosed, with duration under 2 months.

The source is a man aged 25-40 years with Graves disease. The sample in question was peripheral blood mononuclear cells (PBMCs), obtained at new diagnosis, from a patient treated with antithyroid drugs. V usage is TRBV7-9 and J usage is TRBJ1-2; 7 bases agree with TRBD1. CDR3 bases: TGTGCCAGCAGCCAAGACATGACAGGGCACTATGGCTACACCTTC. This translates into CASSQDMTGHYGYTF. Complete variable domain (other parts from reference TRBV7-9 and TRBJ1-2): DTGVSQNPRHKITKRGQNVTFRCDPISEHNRLYWYRQTLGQGPEFLTYFQNEAQLEKSRLLSDRFSAERPKGSFSTLEIQRTEQGDSAMYLCASSQDMTGHYGYTFGSGTRLTVV.